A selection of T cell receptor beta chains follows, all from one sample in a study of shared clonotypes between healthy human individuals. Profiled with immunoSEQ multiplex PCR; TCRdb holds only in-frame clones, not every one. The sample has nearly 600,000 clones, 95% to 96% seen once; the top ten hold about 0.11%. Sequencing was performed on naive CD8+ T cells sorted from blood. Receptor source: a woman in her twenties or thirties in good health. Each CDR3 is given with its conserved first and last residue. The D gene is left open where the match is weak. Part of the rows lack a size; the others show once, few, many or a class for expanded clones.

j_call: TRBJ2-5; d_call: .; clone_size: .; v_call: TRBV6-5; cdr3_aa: CASGVGGLLETQYF; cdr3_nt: TGTGCCAGCGGCGTCGGGGGGCTCTTGGAGACCCAGTACTTC
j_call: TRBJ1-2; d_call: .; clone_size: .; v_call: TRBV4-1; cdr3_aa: CASSQEIRLVDYTF; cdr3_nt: TGCGCCAGCAGCCAAGAAATACGGTTAGTAGACTACACCTTC
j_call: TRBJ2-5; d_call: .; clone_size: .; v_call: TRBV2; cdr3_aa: CASSDIGQALEETQYF; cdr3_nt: TGTGCCAGCAGTGACATTGGGCAGGCCCTGGAGGAGACCCAGTACTTC
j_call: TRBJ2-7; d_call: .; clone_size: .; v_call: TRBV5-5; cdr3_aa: CASSLGQPSSYEQYF; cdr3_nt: TGTGCCAGCAGCTTGGGGCAGCCCAGCTCCTACGAGCAGTACTTC
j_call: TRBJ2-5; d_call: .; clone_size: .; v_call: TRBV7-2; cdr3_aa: CASSPRGRGETQYF; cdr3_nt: TGTGCCAGCAGTCCAAGGGGTCGAGGAGAGACCCAGTACTTC
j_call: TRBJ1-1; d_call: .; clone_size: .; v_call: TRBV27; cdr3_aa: CASSPSAGEENTEAFF; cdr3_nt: TGTGCCAGCAGTCCATCGGCTGGGGAGGAGAACACTGAAGCTTTCTTT
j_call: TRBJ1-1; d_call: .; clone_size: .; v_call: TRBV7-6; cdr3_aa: CASSLSGKTEAFF; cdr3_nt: TGTGCCAGCAGCTTGAGCGGGAAGACTGAAGCTTTCTTT
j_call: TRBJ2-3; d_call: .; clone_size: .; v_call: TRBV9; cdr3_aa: CASSVGRGGLTDTQYF; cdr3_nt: TGTGCCAGCAGCGTAGGACGGGGCGGACTCACAGATACGCAGTATTTT
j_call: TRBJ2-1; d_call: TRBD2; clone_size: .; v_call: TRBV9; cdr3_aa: CASSVWAGVIPDEQFF; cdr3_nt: TGTGCCAGCAGCGTTTGGGCGGGAGTCATCCCGGATGAGCAGTTCTTC
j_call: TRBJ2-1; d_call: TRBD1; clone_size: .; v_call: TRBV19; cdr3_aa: CATVFRDRGLDEQFF; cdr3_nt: TGTGCCACCGTTTTTCGGGACAGGGGGCTGGATGAGCAGTTCTTC
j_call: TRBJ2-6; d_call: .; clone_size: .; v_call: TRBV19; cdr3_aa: CASMEGSGANVLTF; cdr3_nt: TGTGCCAGTATGGAGGGGTCAGGGGCCAACGTCCTGACTTTC
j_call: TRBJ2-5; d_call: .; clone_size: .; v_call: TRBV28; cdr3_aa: CASSLSSSRFAETQYF; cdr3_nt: TGTGCCAGCAGTTTATCGAGCTCCAGGTTCGCAGAGACCCAGTACTTC
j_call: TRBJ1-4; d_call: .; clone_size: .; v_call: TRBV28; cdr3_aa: CASSFRIGEKLFF; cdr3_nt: TGTGCCAGCAGTTTTAGGATCGGTGAAAAACTGTTTTTT
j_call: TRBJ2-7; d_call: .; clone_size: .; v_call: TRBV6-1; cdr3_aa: CASSPRGVDSYEQYF; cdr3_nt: TGTGCCAGCAGTCCACGCGGGGTGGACTCCTACGAGCAGTACTTC
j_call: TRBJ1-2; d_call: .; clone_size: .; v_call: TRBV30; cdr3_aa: CAWSVLGDGYTF; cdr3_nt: TGTGCCTGGAGTGTACTAGGGGATGGCTACACCTTC
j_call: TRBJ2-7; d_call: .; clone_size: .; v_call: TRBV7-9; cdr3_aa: CASSLHRQGGYEQYF; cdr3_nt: TGTGCCAGCAGCTTACACCGGCAGGGGGGCTACGAGCAGTACTTC
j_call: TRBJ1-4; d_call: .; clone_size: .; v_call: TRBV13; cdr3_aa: CASSSGRRAEKLFF; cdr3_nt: TGTGCCAGCAGCTCGGGACGGCGAGCTGAAAAACTGTTTTTT
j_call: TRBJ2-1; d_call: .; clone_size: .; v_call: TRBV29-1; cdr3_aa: CSVEDNGVIPYNEQFF; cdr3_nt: TGCAGCGTTGAAGATAACGGAGTCATACCCTACAATGAGCAGTTCTTC
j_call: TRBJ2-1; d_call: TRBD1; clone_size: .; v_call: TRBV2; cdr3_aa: CASSDSTGGNNEQFF; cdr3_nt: TGTGCCAGCAGTGACAGTACAGGGGGGAACAATGAGCAGTTCTTC
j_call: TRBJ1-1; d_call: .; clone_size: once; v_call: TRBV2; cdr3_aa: CASSEARRLEAFF; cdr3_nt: TGTGCCAGCAGTGAAGCGCGTCGTTTGGAAGCTTTCTTT
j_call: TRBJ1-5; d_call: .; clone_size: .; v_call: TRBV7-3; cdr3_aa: CASTLTASSNQPQHF; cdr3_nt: TGTGCCAGCACCCTGACAGCTTCTAGCAATCAGCCCCAGCATTTT
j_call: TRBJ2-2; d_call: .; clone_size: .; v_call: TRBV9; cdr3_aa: CASSPNTGELFF; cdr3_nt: TGTGCCAGCAGCCCCAACACCGGGGAGCTGTTTTTT
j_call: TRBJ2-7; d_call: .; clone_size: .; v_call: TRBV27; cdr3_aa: CASSPSSGYKIYEQYF; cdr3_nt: TGTGCCAGCAGTCCATCAAGCGGGTACAAGATCTACGAGCAGTACTTC
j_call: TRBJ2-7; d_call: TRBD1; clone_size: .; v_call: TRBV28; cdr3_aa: CASSLQGFGAPVYEQYF; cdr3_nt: TGTGCCAGCAGTCTACAGGGGTTTGGAGCTCCCGTCTACGAGCAGTACTTC
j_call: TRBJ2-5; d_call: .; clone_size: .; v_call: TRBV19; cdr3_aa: CASSADRDTQETQYF; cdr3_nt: TGTGCCAGTAGTGCCGACCGGGACACCCAAGAGACCCAGTACTTC
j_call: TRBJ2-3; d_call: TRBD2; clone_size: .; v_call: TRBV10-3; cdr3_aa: CAISESGLATDTQYF; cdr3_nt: TGTGCCATCAGTGAGTCCGGACTAGCCACAGATACGCAGTATTTT
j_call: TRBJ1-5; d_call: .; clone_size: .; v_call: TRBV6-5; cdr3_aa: CATPERVGNQPQHF; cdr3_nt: TGTGCCACCCCCGAGAGGGTCGGCAATCAGCCCCAGCATTTT
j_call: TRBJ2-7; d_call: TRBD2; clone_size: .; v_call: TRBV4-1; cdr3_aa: CASSQDRAGEFRYEQYF; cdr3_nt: TGCGCCAGCAGCCAAGATCGGGCGGGAGAATTCAGGTACGAGCAGTACTTC
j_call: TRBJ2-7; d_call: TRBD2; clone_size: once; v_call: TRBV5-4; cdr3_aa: CASSLADEQYF; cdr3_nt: TGTGCCAGCAGCCTAGCGGACGAGCAGTACTTC